This T cell receptor beta chain was obtained from a study of Ad26.COV2.S vaccination and SARS-CoV-2 variants. Study results and caveats: Possibly, TCR breadth and depth analyses underestimated total T cell responses. Recipients of vaccine and of placebo showed similar breadth of their non-spike TCR repertoires. People given the vaccine had a wider spike-specific TCR breadth than placebo recipients did.

The repertoire was sequenced with immunoSEQ multiplex PCR; TCRdb's copy has only in-frame clones and lacks some. This sample has 85,000 to 95,000 clones, with roughly 84% found just once. In the case of this clone: Its antigen is currently unknown.

The V gene lost 1 base and the J gene lost 11 bases, with 13 bases spanning the gap. This CDR3 contains 13 residues. Germline loops: CDR1 SGHKS, CDR2 YYEKEE (reference sequence). The sequenced sample was peripheral blood, obtained after recovery from COVID-19. The rearrangement links TRBV5-5 to TRBJ1-5; D is unclear. The source is a human donor who had recovered from COVID-19. CDR3 sequence reads: CASSLNAEGAQHF. CDR3 DNA: TGTGCCAGCAGCTTGAATGCGGAAGGTGCCCAGCATTTT.